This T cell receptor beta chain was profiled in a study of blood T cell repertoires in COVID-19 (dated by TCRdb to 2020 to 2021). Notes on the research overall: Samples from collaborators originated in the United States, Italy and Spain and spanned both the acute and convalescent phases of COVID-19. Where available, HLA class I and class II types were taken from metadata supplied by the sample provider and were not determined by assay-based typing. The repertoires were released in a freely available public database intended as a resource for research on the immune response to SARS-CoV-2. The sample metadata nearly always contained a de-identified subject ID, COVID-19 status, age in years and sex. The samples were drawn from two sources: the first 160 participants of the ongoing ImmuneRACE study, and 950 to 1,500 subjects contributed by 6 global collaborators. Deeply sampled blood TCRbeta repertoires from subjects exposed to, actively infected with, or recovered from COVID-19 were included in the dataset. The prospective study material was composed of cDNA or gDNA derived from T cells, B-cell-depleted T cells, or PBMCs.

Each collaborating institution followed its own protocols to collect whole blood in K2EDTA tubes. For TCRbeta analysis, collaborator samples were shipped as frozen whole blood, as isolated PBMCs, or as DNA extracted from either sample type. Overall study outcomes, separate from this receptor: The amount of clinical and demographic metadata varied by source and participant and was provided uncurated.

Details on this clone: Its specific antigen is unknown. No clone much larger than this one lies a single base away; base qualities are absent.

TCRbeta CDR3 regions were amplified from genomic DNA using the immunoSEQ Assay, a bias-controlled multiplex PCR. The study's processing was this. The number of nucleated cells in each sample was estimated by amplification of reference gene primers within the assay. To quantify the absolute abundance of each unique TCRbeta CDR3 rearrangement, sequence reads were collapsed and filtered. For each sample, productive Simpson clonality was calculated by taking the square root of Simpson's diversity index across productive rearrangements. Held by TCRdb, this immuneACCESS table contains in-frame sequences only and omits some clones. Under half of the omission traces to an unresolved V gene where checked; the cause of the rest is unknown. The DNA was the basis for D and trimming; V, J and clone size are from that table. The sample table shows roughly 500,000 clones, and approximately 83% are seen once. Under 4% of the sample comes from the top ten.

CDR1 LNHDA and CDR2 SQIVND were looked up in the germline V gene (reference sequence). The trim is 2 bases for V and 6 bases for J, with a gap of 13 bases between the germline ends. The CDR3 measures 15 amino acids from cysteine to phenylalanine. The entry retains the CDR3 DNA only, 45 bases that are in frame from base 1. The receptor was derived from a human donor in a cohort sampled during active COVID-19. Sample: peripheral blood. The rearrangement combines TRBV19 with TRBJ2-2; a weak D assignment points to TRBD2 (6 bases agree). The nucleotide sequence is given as TGTGCCAGTAGTATATCGTGGACTAACGCCGGGGAGCTGTTTTTT. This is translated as CASSISWTNAGELFF.